This T cell receptor beta chain is drawn from a study of naive and memory T cell subsets. General study findings and limits: Naive and memory subsets had different power law exponents for TCR abundance. In CD4 and CD8 cells, diversity dropped from naive through EMRA. TCR counts from RNA may reflect activation-linked expression changes. Naive repertoires, especially CD8, held a few larger clonotypes, possibly memory cells re-expressing CD45RA.

The germline V gene has CDR1 MNHEY and CDR2 SVGEGT. The CDR3 has 14 residues. V shed 6 bases and J shed 3 bases, with 12 bases lying between them. Two oligonucleotides, mixed equimolar, formed the beta constant-region primer covering TRBC1 and TRBC2. Four rounds of PCR amplified the ligated cDNA using nested alpha and beta constant-region primers plus SP2. The cDNA 3' end received a ligated single-stranded oligonucleotide carrying the SP2 primer and a 12-nucleotide UMI. MiXCR was run by TCRdb on the UMI-ligation and nested PCR reads, yielding one entry per CDR3 protein. This sample has around 140,000 distinct CDR3 sequences, with approximately 20% found just once. This clonotype was found a few times. What it binds is unknown.

The clonotype was recovered from a human donor in good health. This chain uses TRBV6-2 or TRBV6-3 with TRBJ1-5; a possible D gene is TRBD1 (6 bases). Sample: naive CD8+ T cells from blood. CDR3 in DNA: TGTGCCAGCAGAATACAGGGTGTCAATCAGCCCCAGCATTTT. Amino acids: CASRIQGVNQPQHF.